The source of this TCR beta chain is a study of cytomegalovirus exposure and HLA in healthy donors (dated by TCRdb to the late 2010s). General notes on the study: An earlier analysis of approximately 600 of the donors reported more than 250 Gb of sequence data and around 120 million unique TCR beta sequences from approximately 180 million T cells. Roughly 300 gigabases of sequencing data and approximately 80 million unique TCR sequences were included in an early release covering about 700 HLA-typed donors. Of the 350 to 450 genotyped donors, 65% to 90% fell in the genetic ancestry cluster associated with self-reported Caucasian donors. The study aimed to test whether cataloging public T cell receptors could reveal signatures of past pathogen exposure. The study profiled the T cell repertoires of some 610 subjects by immunosequencing and related them to cytomegalovirus serostatus. A separate validation cohort of approximately 130 different subjects was used in addition to the approximately 640-subject first cohort. To predict cytomegalovirus infection status, the study brought together high-throughput TCR immunosequencing, statistical association of individual TCRs with disease status, and machine learning. To study patterns of TCR occurrence, a later analysis re-analyzed previously published TCR beta repertoires from under 750 donors and added high-resolution HLA genotyping. Rather than drawing on any new phenotypic data, the later analysis identified candidate immune exposures from TCR beta sequences and the way those sequences occurred across donors. In an earlier analysis of a few hundred of the donors, high-throughput TCR beta sequencing was used to judge whether each TCR beta V gene segment behaved as functional or pseudogenic. Donor age, sex, ethnicity and CMV serostatus were collected together with the repertoire data. In a later genetic analysis, genome-wide SNP genotypes for about 55% of the roughly 700 donors were used, and that subset was treated as a discovery cohort. Every repertoire in the discovery cohort had been generated on one and the same sequencing platform. HLA typing included class I and class II loci at four-digit resolution. The number of donors typed differed by locus, with about 629-630 for A, B, C, DRB1 and DQB1, about 500 for DQA1, approximately 580 for DPA1, and around 430 for DPB1. Roughly five DR-DQ haplotypes were handled as single units for association and clustering, since linkage in the cohort was strong. Across under 500 genotyped donors of the cohort, an average of about 240,000 unique TCR beta nucleotide sequences per donor were sequenced, and roughly a sixth of those sequences were non-productive. Study-wide findings and limitations: The classifier was reported to diagnose cytomegalovirus status with high specificity and sensitivity in both the original cohort and the validation cohort. In a later analysis, HLA-associated TCR beta chains were found to be more clonally expanded and to have lower generation probabilities than equally common non-associated chains. HLA typing was unavailable for some donors at each locus, so association tests used only the typed subset. Because counts were too low, approximately 18 rarely observed V segments, including chromosome 9 orphons, were excluded from the earlier analysis of 587 of the donors. CMV serostatus was the only immune exposure information available for the cohort. Roughly uniform sequencing depth across donors was assumed in presence/absence analyses, although this assumption may not hold. According to the authors, the approach could potentially be generalized to other disease states and immunological phenotypes. Most CMV-associated TCR beta chains appeared to be HLA-restricted in a later analysis, and the HLA associations seemed to be driven largely by CMV exposure. Compared with the roughly 600-donor mean, donors in an Asian-associated ancestry cluster had fewer N-insertions in productive TCRs, according to a later genetic analysis. A further reported finding was that TCR beta sequences accurately predicted the HLA-A and HLA-B alleles for most subjects in the first cohort. Correlated functional status among segregating V segments might be attributable to linkage disequilibrium, but an unknown experimental factor could not be ruled out. A later analysis associated approximately 17,000 TCR beta sequences with specific HLA alleles at a false discovery rate of 0.05. When HLA alleles, especially DR and DQ, strongly co-occurred, TCR associations were difficult to assign to individual alleles. In a later analysis, TCR association rates were found to vary across HLA loci, with the most associated TCRs seen for DRB1 alleles and the fewest for HLA-C alleles. Some IMGT-functional V segments, including TRBV6-2 and TRBV6-3, could not be distinguished by the 87-base-pair reads and were therefore excluded. The cohort was sequenced for TCR beta chains only, and without alpha or paired-chain data the features that could be detected were limited. Broadly in line with IMGT annotations, most TCR beta V segments showed up in productive rearrangements about 87% or about 30% of the time in an earlier analysis of roughly 590 of the donors. The sequencing pipeline was judged likely to have produced a cluster of highly shared sequence variants as a technical artifact. The study gave a list of roughly 150 TCR beta chains associated with cytomegalovirus. A later genetic analysis associated a missense DCLRE1C variant with V-gene and J-gene trimming of TCR beta chains, and an independent cohort replicated the association. Most TCR sequences were seen in very few donors, while some public TCRs were found in many individuals. A later analysis reported that several top co-occurrence clusters appeared linked to parvovirus B19, influenza, CMV and Epstein-Barr virus. A few of the identified cytomegalovirus-associated TCR beta chains were confirmed in vitro to be specific for cytomegalovirus antigens.

The cohort was made up of several hundred healthy bone marrow donors. At the time of sampling, every cohort member was nominally healthy, though immune exposures that went unrecorded were likely present. The donor was CMV seronegative and belonged to the group of 320 or so seronegative cohort members. A peripheral blood sample was collected from each donor, and TCR beta sequencing was performed on peripheral blood mononuclear cells. Genomic DNA was extracted from the blood cell samples with the Qiagen DNeasy Blood Extraction Kit. The library was obtained by the immunoSEQ multiplex PCR assay. The multiplex PCR relied on a mix of 60 forward primers for TCR Vbeta segments and 13 reverse primers for TCR Jbeta segments. A multiplex PCR assay on genomic DNA amplified the CDR3 region of rearranged TCR beta genes. On the Illumina HiSeq System, the amplified TCR beta libraries were sequenced as 87-base-pair reads. In the authors' own workflow: In a later analysis, tens of millions of unique TCR beta chains were counted across the 500 to 700 repertoires, and approximately 11 million of these chains were shared by at least two donors. Raw reads were error-corrected and collapsed into unique sequences by a nearest-neighbor algorithm in which closely related sequences were merged to remove PCR and sequencing errors. CDR3 sequences were aligned to IMGT reference sequences to assign V, D and J gene segments. For a sequence to be retained, a match of at least six nucleotides was required to both a V gene segment and a J gene segment. Rearrangements were classified as productive when the CDR3 lacked stop codons and remained in frame with V and J, and all other rearrangements were classified as non-productive. Following IMGT convention, CDR3 was defined as the stretch from the second conserved V-encoded cysteine up to the conserved J-encoded phenylalanine. In an earlier analysis of around 640 of the donors, sequences lacking an unambiguous match to a single V gene segment were excluded. An earlier analysis of fewer than 750 of the donors called V segments functional above 56.7% productive rearrangements and segregating when the between-donor standard deviation exceeded 5%. A statistical classification framework was built for diagnosing cytomegalovirus status from the catalog of TCR beta chain sequences. In a later analysis, TCR nucleotide sequences were compared against IMGT/GENE-DB human TR gene sequences so that V and J genes could be assigned. Using the TCRdist pipeline, a later analysis assigned CDR3 sequences along with most-parsimonious VDJ recombination scenarios. A later analysis defined each TCR beta chain by its CDR3 amino acid sequence plus V-gene family, and excluded reads lacking a unique V-gene family. To address suspected cross-contamination and a sequencing artifact, a later analysis removed around 600 highly shared, low-generation-probability nucleotide sequences. A later analysis calculated a clonal expansion index for each public chain from normalized within-repertoire ranks of inferred template counts. In a later analysis, generation probabilities were computed using a VDJ recombination model fitted to out-of-frame rearrangements, and the results were checked against IGoR. In a later analysis, hypergeometric tests were used to score TCR-TCR, TCR-HLA and TCR-CMV co-occurrence, with a repertoire-size bias correction applied to TCR pairs. A later analysis estimated false discovery rates by permuting HLA or CMV assignments 20 times. A later analysis grouped co-occurring TCRs with DBSCAN, adding TCRdist sequence similarity when clustering within HLA-allele-positive subsets. Co-occurrence clustering excluded repertoires with fewer than 30,000 or more than 120,000 public chains, plus five with anomalous nucleotide sharing. Sourced from immuneACCESS, this table was stored by TCRdb with only in-frame sequences that have V and J called. A share of the clones is absent; for the studies checked, an unresolved V gene accounts for under half, and the remainder has no known explanation. V and J calls and clone size are as listed in that table; D and trimming were resolved from the DNA. The sample yields 95,000 to 100,000 clones; 70% to 80% were counted once. The ten largest account for approximately 8% of the sample.

Germline trimming: 8 bases from V, 5 bases from J; junction bases outside gene matches: 13. The CDR3 spans 15 residues, from the cysteine through the phenylalanine. The kept DNA is CDR3 alone, 45 bases in frame from the first base. Based on the germline V gene, the CDR1 and CDR2 sequences are SGDLS and YYNGEE. Concerning this clone: This clone's antigen is unknown. Qualities for individual bases were not recorded, and no much larger clone is one base off.

The specimen sequenced was PBMCs. The chain was built from TRBV9 and TRBJ1-1, with 9 bases matching TRBD1. This clonotype was sampled from a female donor in good health and CMV-seronegative. The bases are TGTGCCAGGATTTGGAGGGACAGGGTTTTAACTGAAGCTTTCTTT. Translation gives CARIWRDRVLTEAFF.